Listed below are T cell receptor beta chains from one sample, sequenced in a study of blood T cell repertoires in COVID-19. The assay was immunoSEQ multiplex PCR, and TCRdb's table has in-frame clones only and misses some. This table holds hundreds of thousands of clones, roughly 85% found once. What was sequenced was PBMCs or T cells enriched from blood (not recorded which). These receptors all come from a woman between 45 and 65 years old who had recovered from COVID-19. CDR3s include the opening cysteine and the closing phenylalanine or tryptophan. D genes are given only for firm matches. Some rows mark clone size as missing; the rest say once, few, many or name a class of expanded clone.

j_call	d_call	clone_size	cdr3_length	v_call	cdr3_aa	cdr3_nt
TRBJ1-1	TRBD1	.	16	TRBV10-3	CAISHNVDRGFPEAFF	TGTGCCATCAGCCACAACGTGGACAGGGGGTTTCCTGAAGCTTTCTTT
TRBJ1-5	.	.	13	TRBV30	CAWSVGGGGPQHF	TGTGCCTGGAGTGTAGGAGGAGGAGGGCCCCAGCATTTT
TRBJ2-5	TRBD1	.	15	TRBV5-1	CASSQATGGVETQYF	TGCGCCAGCAGCCAAGCGACAGGGGGGGTAGAGACCCAGTACTTC
TRBJ2-5	TRBD1	.	15	TRBV19	CASSLNQGAGETQYF	TGTGCCAGTAGTCTAAACCAGGGGGCGGGGGAGACCCAGTACTTC
TRBJ2-1	.	few	15	TRBV11-2	CASRPGRGRYNEQFF	TGTGCCAGCAGACCCGGCAGGGGTCGTTACAATGAGCAGTTCTTC
TRBJ1-1	TRBD1	.	13	TRBV13	CATKTGVNTEAFF	TGTGCCACGAAGACAGGGGTGAACACTGAAGCTTTCTTT
TRBJ2-7	TRBD2	.	14	TRBV5-1	CASATSGGPYEQYF	TGCGCCAGCGCAACTAGCGGGGGGCCCTACGAGCAGTACTTC
TRBJ2-7	TRBD1	.	14	TRBV6-5	CASRSDRGRREQYF	TGTGCCAGCAGATCAGACAGGGGGCGAAGGGAGCAGTACTTC
TRBJ2-7	.	.	13	TRBV5-4	CASSTDRGIWQYF	TGTGCCAGCAGCACAGACAGAGGAATATGGCAGTACTTC
TRBJ1-1	.	.	14	TRBV6-2/TRBV6-3	CASSLRVVNTEAFF	TGTGCCAGCAGCCTCAGGGTTGTAAACACTGAAGCTTTCTTT
TRBJ2-7	.	once	16	TRBV10-1	CASSEPEGGVNHEQYF	TGCGCCAGCAGTGAGCCAGAAGGGGGAGTGAATCACGAGCAGTACTTC
TRBJ1-6	.	.	14	TRBV3-1/TRBV3-2	CASSQQGSNSPLHF	TGTGCCAGCAGCCAGCAGGGTTCTAATTCACCCCTCCACTTT
TRBJ2-5	.	once	15	TRBV7-7	CASSHGTARRGTQYF	TGTGCCAGCAGCCACGGGACAGCCCGGCGGGGGACCCAGTACTTC
TRBJ1-6	TRBD1	.	16	TRBV5-4	CASSFPGTGKESPLHF	TGTGCCAGCAGCTTCCCCGGGACAGGGAAGGAATCACCCCTCCACTTT
TRBJ2-2	.	.	14	TRBV3-1/TRBV3-2	CASSQGTTTGELFF	TGTGCCAGCAGCCAAGGGACTACCACCGGGGAGCTGTTTTTT
TRBJ2-7	.	.	19	TRBV4-1	CASSQVGVRRVPSSYEQYF	TGCGCCAGCAGCCAAGTTGGAGTTCGACGCGTACCAAGCTCCTACGAGCAGTACTTC
TRBJ1-2	.	once	17	TRBV7-9	CASSSIEVGEGAGGYTF	TGTGCCAGCAGCTCCATAGAGGTTGGAGAGGGAGCAGGTGGCTACACCTTC
TRBJ2-7	TRBD2	.	15	TRBV10-3	CAISEKTSGRYEQYF	TGTGCCATCAGTGAGAAGACTAGCGGGAGGTACGAGCAGTACTTC
TRBJ2-2	TRBD2	.	14	TRBV10-3	CATKAGGGTGELFF	TGTGCCACGAAAGCGGGAGGTGGGACCGGGGAGCTGTTTTTT
TRBJ1-6	.	.	15	TRBV25-1	CASRPKGYYNSPLHF	TGTGCCAGCAGACCCAAGGGGTACTATAATTCACCCCTCCACTTT
TRBJ1-5	.	.	14	TRBV9	CASSGPGDHQPQHF	TGTGCCAGCAGCGGGCCGGGGGATCATCAGCCCCAGCATTTT
TRBJ1-1	.	.	16	TRBV6-2/TRBV6-3	CASSYVRVGMNTEAFF	TGTGCCAGCAGTTATGTCAGGGTCGGCATGAACACTGAAGCTTTCTTT
TRBJ1-1	.	few	11	TRBV29-1	CSVHSRTEAFF	TGCAGCGTACACAGCAGGACTGAAGCTTTCTTT
TRBJ2-1	TRBD2	.	16	TRBV27	CASRTSGGQTYNEQFF	TGTGCCAGCAGGACTAGCGGGGGGCAAACTTACAATGAGCAGTTCTTC
TRBJ2-1	.	.	12	TRBV7-9	CASSSVVNEQFF	TGTGCCAGCAGCTCGGTCGTCAATGAGCAGTTCTTC
TRBJ1-5	TRBD1	.	16	TRBV4-1	CASSQVGTGSNQPQHF	TGCGCCAGCAGCCAAGTAGGGACAGGGAGCAATCAGCCCCAGCATTTT
TRBJ1-6	.	.	12	TRBV9	CASSGAAGALHF	TGTGCCAGCAGCGGTGCGGCCGGGGCCCTCCACTTT
TRBJ2-5	.	.	13	TRBV5-1	CASSLVIEGTQYF	TGCGCCAGCAGCTTGGTCATAGAGGGGACCCAGTACTTC
TRBJ1-6	.	.	13	TRBV20-1	CSASNRGDSPLHF	TGCAGTGCTAGTAATCGGGGGGATTCACCCCTCCACTTT
TRBJ1-6	.	.	13	TRBV30	CAWSEYGESPLHF	TGTGCCTGGAGTGAGTATGGAGAATCACCCCTCCACTTT
TRBJ1-3	TRBD1	.	14	TRBV6-5	CASSSGTGGRTIYF	TGTGCCAGCAGTTCCGGGACAGGGGGCCGCACCATATATTTT
TRBJ2-1	TRBD2	.	17	TRBV18	CASSVRASGLSYNEQFF	TGTGCCAGCTCAGTACGGGCTAGCGGGCTTTCCTACAATGAGCAGTTCTTC
TRBJ2-2	.	.	13	TRBV24-1	CATSDAVTGELFF	TGTGCCACCAGTGATGCGGTCACCGGGGAGCTGTTTTTT
TRBJ1-3	.	.	14	TRBV12-5	CASGSSGSGNTIYF	TGTGCTAGTGGTTCCTCAGGGTCTGGAAACACCATATATTTT
TRBJ1-2	.	.	13	TRBV15	CATSRLADYGYTF	TGTGCCACCAGTCGTCTTGCGGATTATGGCTACACCTTC
TRBJ1-1	.	.	15	TRBV6-5	CASSYKGHIATEAFF	TGTGCCAGCAGTTATAAGGGGCACATAGCTACTGAAGCTTTCTTT
TRBJ1-5	.	few	15	TRBV9	CASSADGNPNQPQHF	TGTGCCAGCAGCGCCGACGGGAACCCTAATCAGCCCCAGCATTTT
TRBJ1-4	.	.	15	TRBV15	CATSIRLVQGEKLFF	TGTGCCACCAGCATTAGACTGGTCCAAGGTGAAAAACTGTTTTTT
TRBJ1-4	TRBD1	.	13	TRBV2	CASLQGFGEKLFF	TGTGCCAGCTTACAGGGGTTCGGTGAAAAACTGTTTTTT
TRBJ2-3	.	.	16	TRBV21-1	CASRRIDYIPNQPQYF	TGTGCCAGCAGACGTATAGACTATATCCCCAATCAGCCCCAGTATTTT
TRBJ2-7	TRBD1	few	13	TRBV5-4	CASSGTGIDEQYF	TGTGCCAGCAGCGGGACAGGGATCGACGAGCAGTACTTC
TRBJ1-2	.	few	11	TRBV20-1	CSAYNNYGYTF	TGCAGTGCTTACAATAACTATGGCTACACCTTC
TRBJ2-1	TRBD2	.	15	TRBV6-2/TRBV6-3	CASSYSPGTSNEQFF	TGTGCCAGCAGTTACTCCCCCGGGACTAGCAATGAGCAGTTCTTC
TRBJ2-1	TRBD2	.	18	TRBV7-9	CASSPQSIREGLDHEQFF	TGTGCCAGCAGCCCACAGTCGATAAGGGAGGGCCTGGATCATGAGCAGTTCTTC
TRBJ1-2	TRBD1	.	13	TRBV24-1	CATSDRDSDGYTF	TGTGCCACCAGTGACCGGGACAGTGATGGCTACACCTTC
TRBJ2-4	TRBD2	.	18	TRBV6-2/TRBV6-3	CASSYSFLREGAKNIQYF	TGTGCCAGCAGTTACTCCTTCCTGCGGGAGGGAGCCAAAAACATTCAGTACTTC
TRBJ1-1	TRBD1	.	17	TRBV5-1	CASSLRSLQGTRTEAFF	TGCGCCAGCAGCTTGCGAAGTTTACAGGGGACGAGGACTGAAGCTTTCTTT
TRBJ1-5	.	.	14	TRBV2	CASSGQFQGKPQHF	TGTGCCAGCAGCGGACAGTTCCAGGGGAAGCCCCAGCATTTT
TRBJ2-3	TRBD2	.	16	TRBV6-4	CASSDSMGLAVDTQYF	TGTGCCAGCAGTGACTCGATGGGACTAGCTGTAGATACGCAGTATTTT
TRBJ1-6	.	.	14	TRBV18	CASSPGTEVSPLHF	TGTGCCAGCTCACCCGGGACTGAGGTTTCACCCCTCCACTTT
TRBJ2-7	.	.	16	TRBV28	CASSLTGHSLSYEQYF	TGTGCCAGCAGTCTAACCGGACATTCCCTCTCCTACGAGCAGTACTTC
TRBJ1-2	TRBD1	few	14	TRBV6-5	CASSRDRSRGGYTF	TGTGCCAGCAGCAGGGACAGGTCAAGGGGTGGCTACACCTTC
TRBJ2-3	TRBD2	.	17	TRBV7-2	CASSFGTSGGILDTQYF	TGTGCCAGCAGCTTCGGGACTAGCGGGGGAATTCTAGATACGCAGTATTTT
TRBJ1-4	.	.	15	TRBV19	CASSTRTVTNEKLFF	TGTGCCAGTAGTACCAGGACTGTAACTAATGAAAAACTGTTTTTT